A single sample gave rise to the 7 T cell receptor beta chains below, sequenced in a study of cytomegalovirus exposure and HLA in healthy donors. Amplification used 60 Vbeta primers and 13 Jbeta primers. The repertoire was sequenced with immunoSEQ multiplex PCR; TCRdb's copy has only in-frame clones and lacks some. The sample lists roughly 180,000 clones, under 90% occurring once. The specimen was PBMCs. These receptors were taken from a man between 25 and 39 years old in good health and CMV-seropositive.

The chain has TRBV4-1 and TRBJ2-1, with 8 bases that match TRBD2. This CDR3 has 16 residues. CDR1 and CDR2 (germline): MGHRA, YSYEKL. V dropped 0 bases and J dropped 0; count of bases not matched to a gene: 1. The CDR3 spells CASSQDSGTSYNEQFF. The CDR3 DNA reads TGCGCCAGCAGCCAAGATAGCGGGACCTCCTACAATGAGCAGTTCTTC.

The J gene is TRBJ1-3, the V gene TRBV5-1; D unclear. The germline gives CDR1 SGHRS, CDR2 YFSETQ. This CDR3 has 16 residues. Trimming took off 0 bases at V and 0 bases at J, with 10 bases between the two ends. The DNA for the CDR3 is TGCGCCAGCAGCTTGGACGGAGTAGGCTCTGGAAACACCATATATTTT. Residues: CASSLDGVGSGNTIYF. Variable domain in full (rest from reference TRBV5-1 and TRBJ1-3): KAGVTQTPRYLIKTRGQQVTLSCSPISGHRSVSWYQQTPGQGLQFLFEYFSETQRNKGNFPGRFSGRQFSNSRSEMNVSTLELGDSALYLCASSLDGVGSGNTIYFGEGSWLTVV.

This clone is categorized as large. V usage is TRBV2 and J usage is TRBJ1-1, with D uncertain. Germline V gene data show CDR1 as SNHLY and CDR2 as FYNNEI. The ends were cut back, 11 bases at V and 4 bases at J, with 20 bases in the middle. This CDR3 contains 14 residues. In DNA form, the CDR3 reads TGTGCCGCTTCGACTGACGGAGGCGGCACTGAAGCTTTCTTT. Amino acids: CAASTDGGGTEAFF.

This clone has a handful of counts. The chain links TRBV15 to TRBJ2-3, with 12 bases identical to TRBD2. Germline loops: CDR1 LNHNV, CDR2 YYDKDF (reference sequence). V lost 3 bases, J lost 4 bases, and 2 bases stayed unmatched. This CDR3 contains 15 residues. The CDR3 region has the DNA TGTGCCACCAGCAGGCCTAGCGGGGGGGCAGATACGCAGTATTTT. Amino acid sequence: CATSRPSGGADTQYF.

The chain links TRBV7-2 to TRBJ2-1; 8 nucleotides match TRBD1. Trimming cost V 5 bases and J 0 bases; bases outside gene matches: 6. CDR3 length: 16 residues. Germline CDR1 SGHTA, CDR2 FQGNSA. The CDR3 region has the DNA TGTGCCAGCAGCCGCACCGGGACAGGCTCCTACAATGAGCAGTTCTTC. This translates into CASSRTGTGSYNEQFF.

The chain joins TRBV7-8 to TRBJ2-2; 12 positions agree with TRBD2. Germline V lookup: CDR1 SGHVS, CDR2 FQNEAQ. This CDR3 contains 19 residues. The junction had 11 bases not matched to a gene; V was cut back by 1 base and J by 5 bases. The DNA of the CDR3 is TGTGCCAGCAGCTTAGTTTCGCTAGCGGGGGGGCCTCGAACCGGGGAGCTGTTTTTT. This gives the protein CASSLVSLAGGPRTGELFF.

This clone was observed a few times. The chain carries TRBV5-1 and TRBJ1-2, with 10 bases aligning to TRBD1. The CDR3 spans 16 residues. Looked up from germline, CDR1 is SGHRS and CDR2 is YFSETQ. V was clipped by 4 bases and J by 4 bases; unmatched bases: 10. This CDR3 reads CASSRDRGVGGYGYTF. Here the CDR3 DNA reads TGCGCCAGCAGCCGGGACAGGGGAGTCGGTGGCTATGGCTACACCTTC.